These 5 T cell receptor beta chains were all obtained from the same sample, sequenced in a study of T-cell memory formation after mild COVID-19. In TCRdb, the 5' RACE reads were re-called with MiXCR into one record per CDR3 protein. The data contain nearly 200,000 distinct CDR3 sequences, around 19% of them singletons. The sequenced sample was PBMCs or a T cell subset sorted from them (not recorded which). Source of these receptors: an adult woman who had mild COVID-19 (a few samples of this study predate the infection). Cell type and time point are not known.

In this sample, this clonotype turned up a few times. This chain links TRBV7-8 with TRBJ2-1; D remains ambiguous. This CDR3 is 13 amino acids long. The V gene lost 3 bases and the J gene lost 7 bases, with 10 bases spanning the gap. Germline V CDR1 and CDR2: SGHVS, FQNEAQ. CDR3 loop: CASSFLGGNEQFF. The CDR3 nucleotides are TGTGCCAGCAGCTTTTTAGGTGGGAATGAGCAGTTCTTC.

In this sample, this clonotype turned up many times. This rearrangement joins TRBV7-3 to TRBJ2-3; 8 bases are a match to TRBD2. Looked up from germline, CDR1 is SGHTA and CDR2 is FQGTGA. This CDR3 spans 15 amino acids. The trim removed 5 bases at V and 1 base at J, leaving 5 bases unmatched. CDR3 sequence (DNA): TGTGCCAGCAGCACTAGCGGCGGGGGCACAGATACGCAGTATTTT. This encodes CASSTSGGGTDTQYF. The full variable domain, rest sourced from reference TRBV7-3 and TRBJ2-3, is GAGVSQTPSNKVTEKGKYVELRCDPISGHTALYWYRQSLGQGPEFLIYFQGTGAADDSGLPNDRFFAVRPEGSVSTLKIQRTERGDSAVYLCASSTSGGGTDTQYFGPGTRLTVL.

V usage is TRBV11-2 and J usage is TRBJ2-7; no clear D. The germline CDR1 and CDR2 sequences are SGHAT and FQNNGV. The length of the CDR3 is 13 residues. Trimming took off 4 bases at V and 8 bases at J, with 15 bases between the two ends. CDR3 amino acids: CASSSEPSVQQYF. CDR3 DNA: TGTGCCAGCAGCTCCGAACCATCGGTTCAGCAGTACTTC.

This clonotype was counted many times. J is TRBJ1-1 and V is TRBV5-1; D is unresolved. Germline V lookup: CDR1 SGHRS, CDR2 YFSETQ. The length of the CDR3 is 16 residues. Trimming shortened V by 0 bases and J by 1 base, and 13 bases separated the two germline ends. The CDR3 here is CASSLGAGSQNTEAFF. The CDR3 DNA reads as TGCGCCAGCAGCTTGGGGGCGGGTAGCCAGAACACTGAAGCTTTCTTT.

This clonotype has more than one count but fewer than ten. The chain couples TRBV7-8 to TRBJ2-5; 7 nucleotides match TRBD1. Trimming at V came to 6 bases and at J to 2 bases, leaving 9 bases not matched to a gene. CDR1 and CDR2 (germline): SGHVS, FQNEAQ. The CDR3 loop spans 15 amino acids. This chain's CDR3 is CASRLGTVFQETQYF. The DNA for the CDR3 is TGTGCCAGCAGACTTGGGACAGTCTTTCAAGAGACCCAGTACTTC.